The clone carrying this T cell receptor beta chain is medium-sized by share. Antigen specificity is unknown. From germline, CDR1 is MNHEY and CDR2 SVGEGT. V lost 5 bases and J 10 bases, leaving 15 bases between the germline ends. CDR3 size: 13 residues. TCRdb used MiXCR to call clones anew from the PCR reads. The sample shows approximately 26,000 clones, roughly 24% of them seen only once. This record comes from a study of metastatic and nonmetastatic thyroid tumors. Study context: Blood and tumor or nodule tissue repertoires from malignant and benign thyroid patients were compared. Study results and limitations: Malignant tumors reportedly showed significantly higher TCR beta diversity than benign nodules in both blood and tumor.

Thyroid surgery had not been preceded by any treatment in any patient. What was sequenced was blood. The V call is TRBV6-2 or TRBV6-3, the J call TRBJ2-1; the D is unclear. This TCR came from a female donor with papillary thyroid cancer or a benign thyroid nodule (not recorded which). Some clones in this sample may be carry-over from other donors' samples. The chain's CDR3 is CASSPLRLLEQFF. CDR3 nucleotide sequence: TGTGCCAGCAGTCCCTTGAGGCTACTCGAGCAGTTCTTC.